This T cell receptor (beta chain) was sequenced for a study of beta chain features in type 1 diabetes. Study background: All samples yielded some 100,000,000 examined sorted cells. Overall study results and limits: People with Type 1 diabetes carried modestly yet significantly shorter TCRB CDR3s in all four CD4+ subsets. A pattern of fewer insertions and more deletions at VDJ junctions was seen in type 1 diabetes patients.

CDR3 length: 14 amino acids. V was shortened by 8 bases and J by 0 bases, with 11 bases between the two germline ends. Germline V gene lookup returns CDR1 SNHLY and CDR2 FYNNEI. Concerning this clone itself: Its antigen is as yet unknown.

Reverse transcription of all isolated RNA meant that expressed TCRB transcripts were sequenced. It was found that naive, central memory and regulatory T cell samples averaged around 3.8 million reads. This table comes from immunoSEQ multiplex PCR, and its TCRdb copy is limited to in-frame clones, with some not included. Of about 740,000 clones in the sample, about an eighth were seen once. Central memory, naive, regulatory and stem cell-like memory CD4+ cells were sorted by CD45RO/CCR7/CD25/CD127/CD95/CD27. The material sequenced was naive CD4+ T cells from blood. The receptor was isolated from a man aged 18 to 30 with type 1 diabetes. J is TRBJ1-5 and V is TRBV2; TRBD1 is a possible D gene (6 bases). For the CDR3, the DNA is TGTGCCAGCGCGCCGGACAGTAGCAATCAGCCCCAGCATTTT. Protein: CASAPDSSNQPQHF.